Listed here are 9 T cell receptor beta chains from one sample, sequenced in a study of blood T cell repertoires in COVID-19. Produced via immunoSEQ multiplex PCR; TCRdb's table is partial and in-frame only. The sample lists hundreds of thousands of clones; 88% were seen once. The sample taken for sequencing was peripheral blood. These receptors were taken from a woman between 45 and 65 years old with COVID-19, enrolled during active disease.

The CDR3 reads CAWSPFFDTEAFF. The CDR3, as DNA: TGTGCCTGGAGTCCATTTTTTGACACTGAAGCTTTCTTT. The gene calls are TRBV30 and TRBJ1-1; D unresolved. The germline CDR1 and CDR2 sequences are GTSNPN and SVGIG (reference sequence). Trimming pared 2 bases from V and 3 bases from J, leaving 10 bases between. The CDR3 sequence is 13 residues long.

J is TRBJ2-4 and V is TRBV4-2; tentative D call: TRBD2 (5 bases). CDR1 and CDR2 from the germline V gene are LGHNA and YNFKEQ. The CDR3 extends over 14 amino acids. V was trimmed by 0 bases and J by 6 bases, leaving 9 bases between them. As DNA, the CDR3 is TGTGCCAGCAGCCAAGATAGGGAGAGAAACATTCAGTACTTC. This codes for CASSQDRERNIQYF.

V is TRBV27 and J is TRBJ2-3, with D unresolved. Germline CDR1 MNHEY, CDR2 SMNVEV (reference sequence). The CDR3 totals 16 residues. The ends were cut back, 0 bases at V and 1 base at J, with 11 bases in the middle. CDR3 sequence: CASSLSRSLGTDTQYF. The CDR3 bases are TGTGCCAGCAGTTTATCTCGGAGTCTTGGCACAGATACGCAGTATTTT.

The rearrangement uses TRBV3-1 (or the pseudogene TRBV3-2) and TRBJ1-4, with unresolved D. Germline assignment: CDR1 LGHDT and CDR2 YNNKEL (reference sequence). The CDR3 is made up of 14 amino acids. With 4 bases removed from V and 8 bases from J, the gap between germline ends came to 14 bases. CDR3 in DNA: TGTGCCAGCAGCCGGATCATTGGAGGGGAAAAACTGTTTTTT. Translated, it gives CASSRIIGGEKLFF.

This clone was recorded once. The gene calls are TRBV7-3 and TRBJ1-1; maybe TRBD1 (6 bases). V lost 3 bases to trimming and J lost 1 base, with 9 bases between them. The CDR3 totals 14 residues. Germline V gene lookup returns CDR1 SGHTA and CDR2 FQGTGA. CDR3 sequence: CASSFGTQNTEAFF. The DNA of the CDR3 is TGTGCCAGCAGCTTTGGGACACAGAACACTGAAGCTTTCTTT.

This clone was counted a few times. V and J are TRBV7-3 and TRBJ1-5; D not certain. Germline CDR1 is SGHTA and CDR2 is FQGTGA. The CDR3 is made up of 15 amino acids. Trimming shortened V by 2 bases and J by 0 bases, and 8 bases separated the two germline ends. Here the CDR3 reads CASSLDSSSNQPQHF. CDR3 in DNA: TGTGCCAGCAGCTTAGATTCCAGTAGCAATCAGCCCCAGCATTTT.

The chain is built from TRBV2 and TRBJ2-5; a weak D match, TRBD1 (5 bases). The germline CDR1 and CDR2 sequences are SNHLY and FYNNEI. Trimming stripped 5 bases from V and 3 bases from J, with 13 bases between. The CDR3 spans 14 residues. The CDR3 nucleotides are TGTGCCAGCAGTAGGGGTAGAATGGAAGAGACCCAGTACTTC. It translates to CASSRGRMEETQYF.

This rearrangement joins TRBV5-4 to TRBJ1-2; D not resolved. The CDR3 runs 11 residues. The germline V gene encodes CDR1 SGHNT and CDR2 YYREEE (reference sequence). V was trimmed by 1 base and J by 13 bases, leaving 11 bases between them. The CDR3 DNA reads as TGTGCCAGCAGCTTGCTGGCCGTTTTCACCTTC. It encodes CASSLLAVFTF.

This clone was picked up one time. The chain links TRBV2 to TRBJ2-7; D gene ambiguous. The germline V gene has CDR1 SNHLY and CDR2 FYNNEI. V was shortened by 3 bases and J by 2 bases, with 11 bases between the two germline ends. This CDR3 region has 14 residues. CDR3 in amino acids: CASSDGGSTYEQYF. Written as DNA, the CDR3 is TGTGCCAGCAGTGATGGCGGATCAACCTACGAGCAGTACTTC.